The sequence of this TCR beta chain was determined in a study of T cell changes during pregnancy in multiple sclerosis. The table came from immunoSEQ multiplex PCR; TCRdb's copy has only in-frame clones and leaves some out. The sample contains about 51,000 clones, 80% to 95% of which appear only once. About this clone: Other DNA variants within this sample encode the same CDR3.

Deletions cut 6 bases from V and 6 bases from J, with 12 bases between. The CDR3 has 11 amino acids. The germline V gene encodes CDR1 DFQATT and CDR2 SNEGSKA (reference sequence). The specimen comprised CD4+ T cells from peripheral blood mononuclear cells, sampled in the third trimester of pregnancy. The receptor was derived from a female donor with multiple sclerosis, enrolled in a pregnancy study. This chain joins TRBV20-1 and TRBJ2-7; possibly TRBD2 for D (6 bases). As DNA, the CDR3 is TGCAGTGCCAGACTAGTTTCCGAGCAGTACTTC. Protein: CSARLVSEQYF.